Listed below are T cell receptor beta chains from one sample, sequenced in a study of molecular identifiers for immune sequencing clone quantification. In TCRdb, the PCR reads were re-called with MiXCR into one record per CDR3 protein. The sample comprises 600,000 to 650,000 distinct CDR3 sequences, 20% of which are singletons, and 0.85% to 0.9% rests with the top ten. The specimen sequenced was naive CD8+ T cells from blood, with Jurkat cell RNA spiked in. The receptors come from a human donor in good health. Some libraries in this study had Jurkat cell RNA spiked in. CDR3s include the opening cysteine and the closing phenylalanine or tryptophan. A D gene is named only where the DNA matches it firmly. Part of the rows lack a size; the others show once, few, many or a class for expanded clones.

D,size,V,length,J,DNA,CDR3
NA,few,TRBV10-3,15,TRBJ1-1,TGTGCCATCAGTGAGTCAGGGGGGAGTGGCACTGAAGCTTTCTTT,CAISESGGSGTEAFF
NA,many,TRBV2,13,TRBJ2-2,TGTGCCAGCAGTGAAGGGGGTGAAGGGGAGCTGTTTTTT,CASSEGGEGELFF
TRBD1,few,TRBV4-3,17,TRBJ1-2,TGCGCCAGCAGCCAAGACACCGGGACAGGGGCCTCATTTGGCTACACCTTC,CASSQDTGTGASFGYTF
NA,many,TRBV5-4,11,TRBJ1-2,TGTGCCAGCTCCGGGTACTATGGCTACACCTTC,CASSGYYGYTF
NA,many,TRBV13,19,TRBJ2-4,TGTGCCAGCAGCTCCTCAGGGGGAGGGATGCCCCTAGCCAAAAACATTCAGTACTTC,CASSSSGGGMPLAKNIQYF
NA,few,TRBV12-3/TRBV12-4,11,TRBJ2-3,TGTGCCACCCCGGCCGCGCGGGGGCAGTATTTT,CATPAARGQYF
NA,few,TRBV19,15,TRBJ1-5,TGTGCCAGTAGTATATCTGATTATAGCAATCAGCCCCAGCGTTTT,CASSISDYSNQPQRF
TRBD2,NA,TRBV11-2,16,TRBJ2-1,TGTGCCAGCAGCCCCCCCGGGACTAGCCTCCTCAATGAGCAGTTCTTC,CASSPPGTSLLNEQFF
TRBD1,NA,TRBV6-5,15,TRBJ1-2,TGTGCCAGCAGTTACACCCCGACAGGGGACTATGGCTACACCTTC,CASSYTPTGDYGYTF
NA,many,TRBV2,16,TRBJ1-2,TGTGCCAGCAGTGAAGCGAGCACTGGACAGAGCTATGGCTACACCTTC,CASSEASTGQSYGYTF
TRBD1,many,TRBV4-3,15,TRBJ1-2,TGCGCCAGCAGCCAAGATCAGACAGGGGCCTATGGCTACACCTTC,CASSQDQTGAYGYTF
NA,many,TRBV19,15,TRBJ2-1,TGTGCCAGTAGTACTAACCACCCACCCTACAATGAGCAGTTCTTC,CASSTNHPPYNEQFF
TRBD1,NA,TRBV7-9,16,TRBJ2-2,TGTGCCAGCAGCTCAAAACAGGGGGCTGATACCGGGGAGCTGTTTTTT,CASSSKQGADTGELFF
NA,many,TRBV28,12,TRBJ1-1,TGTGCCAGCAGCCCTCTGAACACTGAAGCTTTCTTT,CASSPLNTEAFF
NA,many,TRBV6-2/TRBV6-3,11,TRBJ1-1,TGTGCCAGCAGCTACTACACTGAAGCTTTCTTT,CASSYYTEAFF
NA,many,TRBV12-3/TRBV12-4,15,TRBJ1-2,TGTGCCAGCAGTTCGACAGATCACCAAAACTATGGCTACACCTTC,CASSSTDHQNYGYTF
TRBD2,NA,TRBV3-1,15,TRBJ2-1,TGTGCCAGCAGCCATGTAGCGGGAGGGCGCAATGAGCAGTTCTTC,CASSHVAGGRNEQFF
NA,many,TRBV28,14,TRBJ2-3,TGTGCCAGCAGTTCCGTTGCTAGTTCCGATACGCAGTATTTT,CASSSVASSDTQYF
NA,few,TRBV20-1,15,TRBJ2-1,TGCAGTGCTAGAGATCGACGGGACCCCGACGATGAGCAGTTCTTC,CSARDRRDPDDEQFF
NA,many,TRBV12-3/TRBV12-4,12,TRBJ2-1,TGTGCCAGCAGTTTTCCGGGGAATGAGCAGTTCTTC,CASSFPGNEQFF
NA,many,TRBV7-2,14,TRBJ2-1,TGTGCCAGCACTGCAGGGGTCGGGTACAATGAGCAGTTCTTC,CASTAGVGYNEQFF
NA,few,TRBV4-1,15,TRBJ2-1,TGCGCCAGCAGCCAAGGGCAACAGGCCTACAATGAGCAGTTCTTC,CASSQGQQAYNEQFF
NA,few,TRBV10-2,17,TRBJ2-2,TGCGCCAGCAGTCCTAACCTAGCGCGTTTTAACACCGGGGAGCTGTTTTTT,CASSPNLARFNTGELFF
NA,NA,TRBV27,16,TRBJ2-5,TGTGCCAGCAGTTTAAGGGACTTGGGGGCCTCGGAGACCCAGTACTTC,CASSLRDLGASETQYF
NA,many,TRBV9,15,TRBJ2-3,TGTGCCAGCAGCGTAGGGGTGCTGGTCACAGATACGCAGTATTTT,CASSVGVLVTDTQYF
NA,many,TRBV19,13,TRBJ2-2,TGTGCCAGTACGAAGGGGTTGAACGGGGAGCTGTTTTTT,CASTKGLNGELFF
NA,NA,TRBV9,14,TRBJ1-1,TGTGCCAGCAGCGTAGGACAGATAAACACTGTAGCTTTCTTT,CASSVGQINTVAFF
TRBD1,many,TRBV10-2,15,TRBJ1-6,TGCGCCAGCAGTGACCGGACAGGGGGCCATTCACCCCTCCACTTT,CASSDRTGGHSPLHF
NA,many,TRBV3-1,15,TRBJ1-3,TGTGCCAGCAGCCTACCTAGTTTCTCTGGAAACACCATATATTTT,CASSLPSFSGNTIYF
NA,few,TRBV19,12,TRBJ2-5,TGTGCCAGCTATGGTGGGGGTGAGACCCAGTACTTC,CASYGGGETQYF
TRBD2,once,TRBV7-2,16,TRBJ2-5,TGTGCCAGCAGCTCAGGACTAGCGGGAGTGGGAGAGACCCAGTACTTC,CASSSGLAGVGETQYF
TRBD1,many,TRBV29-1,17,TRBJ1-1,TGCAGCGTTGACACAGTTAATGACAGGGCTATGAACACTGAAGCTTTCTTT,CSVDTVNDRAMNTEAFF
NA,NA,TRBV6-5,13,TRBJ2-7,TGTGCCAGCGGACCGGGGCTATACTACGAGCAGTACTTC,CASGPGLYYEQYF
NA,few,TRBV7-9,14,TRBJ2-2,TGTGCCAGCAGCGTTGTATACGGCACCGGGGAGCTGTTTTTT,CASSVVYGTGELFF
NA,few,TRBV4-3,14,TRBJ1-1,TGCGCCAGCAGCCAAGATCATTGGGGCCCTGAAGCTTTCTTT,CASSQDHWGPEAFF
TRBD1,NA,TRBV12-3/TRBV12-4,16,TRBJ2-1,TGTGCCAGCAGGGAGAGCCGGGACAGAGATTACAATGAGCGGTTCTTC,CASRESRDRDYNERFF
NA,NA,TRBV6-5,13,TRBJ2-1,TGTGCCATCTCAGTTAGGGGGGACAATGAGCAGTTCTTC,CAISVRGDNEQFF
NA,NA,TRBV20-1,14,TRBJ2-7,TGCAGTGCTTACTACACAGGGATAGACTACGAGCAGTACTTC,CSAYYTGIDYEQYF
TRBD2,NA,TRBV13,17,TRBJ2-3,TGTGCCAGCAGCCCCCGGTTAGCGGGAGCCAGCACAGATACGCAGTATTTT,CASSPRLAGASTDTQYF
TRBD2,many,TRBV7-9,18,TRBJ2-5,TGTGCCAGCAGCTTAGATCCTAGCGGGAGTCGACCCAAAGAGACCCAGTACTTC,CASSLDPSGSRPKETQYF
TRBD1,NA,TRBV6-1,19,TRBJ2-7,TGTGCCAGCAGTGAAGAGTTGGTCAGGGGTGGGACAGGGCACTACGAGCAGTACTTC,CASSEELVRGGTGHYEQYF
NA,few,TRBV6-2/TRBV6-3,13,TRBJ2-7,TGTGCCAGCAGTTACGCCAGTCAGGACGAGCAGTACTTC,CASSYASQDEQYF
NA,NA,TRBV27,15,TRBJ2-7,TGTGCCAGTAGCCTGGGGGGGCCAGGGGCCTACGAGCAGTACTTC,CASSLGGPGAYEQYF
NA,NA,TRBV5-1,15,TRBJ2-7,TGCGCCAGCAGCTGGGGCAGGGGCGAGTACTACGAGCAGTACTTC,CASSWGRGEYYEQYF
NA,many,TRBV7-2,17,TRBJ2-1,TGTGCCAGCAGCTTTAATCTCCTAGCCGGGGGCTACAATGAGCAGTTCTTC,CASSFNLLAGGYNEQFF
NA,many,TRBV6-2/TRBV6-3,15,TRBJ2-3,TGTGCCAGCAGTTACCTCAGGGAAAACACAGATACGCAGTATTTT,CASSYLRENTDTQYF
NA,many,TRBV9,13,TRBJ2-3,TGTGCCAGCAGCGGTCTAGCGACGCATACGCAGTATTTT,CASSGLATHTQYF
TRBD2,few,TRBV7-9,16,TRBJ2-7,TGTGCCAGCAGCTTATCCCCAGCGGGAGGGCCGTTCGAGCAGTACTTC,CASSLSPAGGPFEQYF
TRBD1,many,TRBV6-5,15,TRBJ1-1,TGTGCCAGCAGTTACGCCATACAGGGGTTCCCTGAAGCTTTCTTT,CASSYAIQGFPEAFF
TRBD2,many,TRBV10-2,15,TRBJ2-5,TGCGCCACAGGGGTTGCGGGGGGGTTCCAAGAGACCCAGTACTTC,CATGVAGGFQETQYF
TRBD1,many,TRBV24-1,16,TRBJ2-3,TGTGCCACCAGTGAGGGGGGGACAGGGCCCACAGATACGCAGTATTTT,CATSEGGTGPTDTQYF
TRBD1,few,TRBV27,14,TRBJ2-1,TGTGCCAGCCGCCCGACAGGGGGCTACAATGAGCAGTTCTTC,CASRPTGGYNEQFF